Given below is one TCR beta chain in context. This sample is drawn from a study of technical replicates of blood from a handful of donors. The repertoire was sequenced with immunoSEQ multiplex PCR; TCRdb's copy has only in-frame clones and lacks some. The sample holds under 95,000 clones, 90% to 95% seen once. This CDR3 contains 15 residues. Trimming removed 0 bases from V and 2 bases from J, with 10 bases in between. Germline CDR1 and CDR2: SGHRS and YFSETQ. This sequence joins TRBV5-1 and TRBJ2-3; D may be TRBD1 (5 bases). The sample was T cells isolated from PBMCs. The sequence was collected from a human donor in good health. CDR3 residues: CASSLVAGPTDTQYF. The CDR3 DNA sequence: TGCGCCAGCAGCTTGGTGGCAGGGCCCACAGATACGCAGTATTTT.